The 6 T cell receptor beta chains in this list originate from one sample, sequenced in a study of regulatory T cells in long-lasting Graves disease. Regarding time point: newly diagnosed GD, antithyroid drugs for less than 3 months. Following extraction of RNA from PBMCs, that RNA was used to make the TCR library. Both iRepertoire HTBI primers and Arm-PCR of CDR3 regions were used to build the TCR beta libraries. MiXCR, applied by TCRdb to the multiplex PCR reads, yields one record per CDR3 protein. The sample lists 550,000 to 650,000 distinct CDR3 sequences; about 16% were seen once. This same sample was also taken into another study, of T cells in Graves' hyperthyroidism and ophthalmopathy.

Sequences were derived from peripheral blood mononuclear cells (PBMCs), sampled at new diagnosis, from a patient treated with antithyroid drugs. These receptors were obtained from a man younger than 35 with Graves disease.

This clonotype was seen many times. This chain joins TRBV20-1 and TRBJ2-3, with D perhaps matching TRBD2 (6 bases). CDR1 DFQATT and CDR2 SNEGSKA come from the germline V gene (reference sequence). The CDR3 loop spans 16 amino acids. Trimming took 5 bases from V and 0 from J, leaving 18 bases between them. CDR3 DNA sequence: TGCAGTGCTGGACCGATTAGCGGAGATAGCACAGATACGCAGTATTTT. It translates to CSAGPISGDSTDTQYF.

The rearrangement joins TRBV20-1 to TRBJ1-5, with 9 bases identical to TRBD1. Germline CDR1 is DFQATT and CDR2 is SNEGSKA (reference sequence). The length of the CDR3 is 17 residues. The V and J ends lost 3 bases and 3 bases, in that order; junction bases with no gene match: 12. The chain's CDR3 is CSASRAGTGTNNQPQHF. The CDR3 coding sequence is TGCAGTGCTAGCCGGGCCGGGACAGGGACCAACAATCAGCCCCAGCATTTT.

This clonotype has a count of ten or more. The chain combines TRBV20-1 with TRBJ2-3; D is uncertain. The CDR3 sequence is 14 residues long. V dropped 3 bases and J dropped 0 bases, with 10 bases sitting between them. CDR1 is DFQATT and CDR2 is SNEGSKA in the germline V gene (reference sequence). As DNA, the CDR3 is TGCAGTGCTAGCCTGGACCCCAGCACAGATACGCAGTATTTT. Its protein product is CSASLDPSTDTQYF.

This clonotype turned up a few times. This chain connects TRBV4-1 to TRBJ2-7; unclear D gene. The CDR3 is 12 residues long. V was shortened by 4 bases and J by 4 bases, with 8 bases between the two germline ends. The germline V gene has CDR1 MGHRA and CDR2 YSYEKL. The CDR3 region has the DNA TGCGCCAGCAGCCGCATGGATTACGAGCAGTACTTC. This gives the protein CASSRMDYEQYF.

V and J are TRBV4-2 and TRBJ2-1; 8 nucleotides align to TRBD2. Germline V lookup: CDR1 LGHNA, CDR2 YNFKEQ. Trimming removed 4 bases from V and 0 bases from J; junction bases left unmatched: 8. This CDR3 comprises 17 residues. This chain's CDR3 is CASSPVSGANSYNEQFF. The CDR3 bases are TGTGCCAGCAGCCCAGTTAGCGGGGCCAACTCCTACAATGAGCAGTTCTTC.

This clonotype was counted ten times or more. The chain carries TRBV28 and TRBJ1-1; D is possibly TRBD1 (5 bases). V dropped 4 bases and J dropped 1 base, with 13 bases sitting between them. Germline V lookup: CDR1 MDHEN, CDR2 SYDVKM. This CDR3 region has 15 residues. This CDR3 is CASSSWWDGNTEAFF. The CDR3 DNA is TGTGCCAGCAGTTCCTGGTGGGACGGGAACACTGAAGCTTTCTTT. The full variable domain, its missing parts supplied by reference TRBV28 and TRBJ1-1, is DVKVTQSSRYLVKRTGEKVFLECVQDMDHENMFWYRQDPGLGLRLIYFSYDVKMKEKGDIPEGYSVSREKKERFSLILESASTNQTSMYLCASSSWWDGNTEAFFGQGTRLTVV.